This T cell receptor (beta chain) was obtained from a study of T-cell memory formation after mild COVID-19. The overall study: TCR clusters showed largely donor specificity.

TCRdb redid the calling of the 5' RACE reads with MiXCR, one entry per CDR3 protein. The sample lists roughly 50,000 distinct CDR3 sequences, 10% to 15% seen once, with under 30% in the top ten. The TCR sequence derives from a man younger than 35 who had mild COVID-19 (a few samples of this study predate the infection). Cell type and time point are not known. Sequencing input: PBMCs or a T cell subset sorted from them (not recorded which).

CDR3 nucleotides: TGCGCCAGCAGCTTGGGACAGGCGGGAGCAACTAATGAAAAACTGTTTTTT. This translates into CASSLGQAGATNEKLFF. The chain carries TRBV5-1 and TRBJ1-4; a possible D gene is TRBD1 (6 bases). This CDR3 is 17 amino acids long. Germline CDR1 is SGHRS and CDR2 is YFSETQ. V lost 0 bases and J 0 bases, leaving 12 bases between the germline ends.